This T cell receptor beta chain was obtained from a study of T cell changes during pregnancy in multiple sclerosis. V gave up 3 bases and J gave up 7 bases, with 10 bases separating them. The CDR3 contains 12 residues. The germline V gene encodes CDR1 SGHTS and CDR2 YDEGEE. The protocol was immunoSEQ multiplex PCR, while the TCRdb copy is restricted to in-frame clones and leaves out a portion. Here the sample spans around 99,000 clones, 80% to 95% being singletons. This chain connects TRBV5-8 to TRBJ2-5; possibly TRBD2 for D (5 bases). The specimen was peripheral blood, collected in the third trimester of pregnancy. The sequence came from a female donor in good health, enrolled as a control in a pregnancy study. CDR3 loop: CASSSFEGTQYF. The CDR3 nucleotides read TGTGCCAGCAGCTCTTTCGAGGGGACCCAGTACTTC.